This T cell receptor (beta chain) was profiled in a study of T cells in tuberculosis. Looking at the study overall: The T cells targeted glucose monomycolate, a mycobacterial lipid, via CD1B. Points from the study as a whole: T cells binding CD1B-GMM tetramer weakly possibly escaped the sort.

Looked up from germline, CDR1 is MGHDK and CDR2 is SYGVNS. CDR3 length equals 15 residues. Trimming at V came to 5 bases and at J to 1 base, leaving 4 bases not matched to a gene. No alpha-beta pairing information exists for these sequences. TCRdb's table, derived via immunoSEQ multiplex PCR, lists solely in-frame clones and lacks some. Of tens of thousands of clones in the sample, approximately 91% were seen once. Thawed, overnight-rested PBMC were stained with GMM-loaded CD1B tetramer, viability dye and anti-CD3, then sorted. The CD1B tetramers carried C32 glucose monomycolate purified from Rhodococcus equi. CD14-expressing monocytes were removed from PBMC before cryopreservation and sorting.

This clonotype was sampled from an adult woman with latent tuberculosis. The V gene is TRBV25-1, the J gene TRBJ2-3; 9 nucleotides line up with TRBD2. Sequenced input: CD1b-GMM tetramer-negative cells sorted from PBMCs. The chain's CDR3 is CASSFSGGGTDTQYF. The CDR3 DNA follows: TGTGCCAGCAGTTTTAGCGGGGGAGGCACAGATACGCAGTATTTT. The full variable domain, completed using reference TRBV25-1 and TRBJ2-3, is EADIYQTPRYLVIGTGKKITLECSQTMGHDKMYWYQQDPGMELHLIHYSYGVNSTEKGDLSSESTVSRIRTEHFPLTLESARPSHTSQYLCASSFSGGGTDTQYFGPGTRLTVL.